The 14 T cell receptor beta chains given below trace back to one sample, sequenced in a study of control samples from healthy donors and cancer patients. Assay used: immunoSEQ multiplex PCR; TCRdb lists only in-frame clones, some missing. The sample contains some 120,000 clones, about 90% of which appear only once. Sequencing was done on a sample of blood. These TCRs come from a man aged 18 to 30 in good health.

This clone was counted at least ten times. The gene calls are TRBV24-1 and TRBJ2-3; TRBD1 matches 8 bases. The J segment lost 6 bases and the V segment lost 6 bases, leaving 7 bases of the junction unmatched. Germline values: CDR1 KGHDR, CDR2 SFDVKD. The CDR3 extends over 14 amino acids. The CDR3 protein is CATSPGGDLDTQYF. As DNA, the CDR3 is TGTGCCACCAGTCCAGGGGGCGATTTGGATACGCAGTATTTT.

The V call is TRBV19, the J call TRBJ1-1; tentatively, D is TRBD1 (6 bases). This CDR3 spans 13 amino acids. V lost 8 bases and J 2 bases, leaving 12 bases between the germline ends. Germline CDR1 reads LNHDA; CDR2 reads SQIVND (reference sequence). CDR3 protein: CASHRDVNTEAFF. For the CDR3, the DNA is TGTGCCAGTCACAGGGACGTAAACACTGAAGCTTTCTTT.

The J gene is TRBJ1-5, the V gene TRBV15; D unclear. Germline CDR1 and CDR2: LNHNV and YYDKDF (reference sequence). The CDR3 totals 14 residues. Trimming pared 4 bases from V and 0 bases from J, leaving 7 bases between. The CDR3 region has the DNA TGTGCCACCAGCACCGATAATAGCAATCAGCCCCAGCATTTT. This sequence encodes CATSTDNSNQPQHF.

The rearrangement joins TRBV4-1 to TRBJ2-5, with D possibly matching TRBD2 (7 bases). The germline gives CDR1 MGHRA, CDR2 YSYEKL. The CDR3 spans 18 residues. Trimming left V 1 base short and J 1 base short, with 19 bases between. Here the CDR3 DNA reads TGCGCCAGCAGCCAAGCAAAAGGGGGGGGAGTCGGCCAAGAGACCCAGTACTTC. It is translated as CASSQAKGGGVGQETQYF.

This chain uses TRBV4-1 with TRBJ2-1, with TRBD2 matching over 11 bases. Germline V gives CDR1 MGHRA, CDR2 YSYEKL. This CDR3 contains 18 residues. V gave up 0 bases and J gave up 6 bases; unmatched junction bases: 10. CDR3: CASSQDQLAGVRGNEQFF. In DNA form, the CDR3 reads TGCGCCAGCAGCCAAGATCAACTAGCGGGAGTTCGCGGCAATGAGCAGTTCTTC.

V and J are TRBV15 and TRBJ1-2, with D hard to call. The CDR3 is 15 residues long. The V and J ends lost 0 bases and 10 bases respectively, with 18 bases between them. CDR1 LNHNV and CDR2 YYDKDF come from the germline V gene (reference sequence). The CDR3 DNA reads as TGTGCCACCAGCAGAGATTTAATTGGCAGCCTCTACTACACCTTC. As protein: CATSRDLIGSLYYTF.

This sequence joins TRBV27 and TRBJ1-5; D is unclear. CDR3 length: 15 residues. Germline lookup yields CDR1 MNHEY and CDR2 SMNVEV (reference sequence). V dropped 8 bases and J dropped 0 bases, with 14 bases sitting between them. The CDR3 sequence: CASRGVPNSNQPQHF. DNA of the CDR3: TGTGCCAGCCGGGGAGTTCCTAATAGCAATCAGCCCCAGCATTTT.

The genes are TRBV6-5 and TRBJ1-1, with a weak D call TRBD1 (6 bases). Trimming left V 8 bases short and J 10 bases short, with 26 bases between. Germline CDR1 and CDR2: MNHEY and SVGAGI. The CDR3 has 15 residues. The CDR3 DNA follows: TGTGCCAGCTCCTCAACGGGGCCCGCGGGACATGGAGCTTTCTTT. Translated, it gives CASSSTGPAGHGAFF.

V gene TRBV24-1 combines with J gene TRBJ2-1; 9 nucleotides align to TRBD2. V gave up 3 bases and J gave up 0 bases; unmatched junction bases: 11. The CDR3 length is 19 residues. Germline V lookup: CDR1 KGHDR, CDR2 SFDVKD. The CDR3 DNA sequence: TGTGCCACCAGTGATCCTACTCCTACGGGACTAGCCTCCTACAATGAGCAGTTCTTC. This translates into CATSDPTPTGLASYNEQFF.

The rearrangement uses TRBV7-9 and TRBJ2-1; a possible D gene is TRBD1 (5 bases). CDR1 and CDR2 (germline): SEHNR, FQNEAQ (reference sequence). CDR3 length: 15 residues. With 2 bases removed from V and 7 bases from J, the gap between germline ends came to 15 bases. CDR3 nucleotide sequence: TGTGCCAGCAGCTTAATAGGCCAGGGAATGAATGAGCAGTTCTTC. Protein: CASSLIGQGMNEQFF. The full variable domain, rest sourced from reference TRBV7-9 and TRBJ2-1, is DTGVSQNPRHKITKRGQNVTFRCDPISEHNRLYWYRQTLGQGPEFLTYFQNEAQLEKSRLLSDRFSAERPKGSFSTLEIQRTEQGDSAMYLCASSLIGQGMNEQFFGPGTRLTVL.

CDR3 region: CASSDLIGGTGELFF. For the CDR3, the DNA is TGTGCCAGCAGTGACCTGATCGGGGGCACCGGGGAGCTGTTTTTT. V and J are TRBV28 and TRBJ2-2, with a tentative D call TRBD2 (6 bases). Trimming took off 5 bases at V and 4 bases at J, with 14 bases between the two ends. This CDR3 spans 15 amino acids. Germline loops: CDR1 MDHEN, CDR2 SYDVKM.

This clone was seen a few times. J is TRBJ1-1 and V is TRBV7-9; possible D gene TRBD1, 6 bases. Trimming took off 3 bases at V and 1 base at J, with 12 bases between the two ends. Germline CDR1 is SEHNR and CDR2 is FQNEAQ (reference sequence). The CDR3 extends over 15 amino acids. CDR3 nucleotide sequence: TGTGCCAGCAGCTTGCCCGACAGGAGGAACACTGAAGCTTTCTTT. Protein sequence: CASSLPDRRNTEAFF.

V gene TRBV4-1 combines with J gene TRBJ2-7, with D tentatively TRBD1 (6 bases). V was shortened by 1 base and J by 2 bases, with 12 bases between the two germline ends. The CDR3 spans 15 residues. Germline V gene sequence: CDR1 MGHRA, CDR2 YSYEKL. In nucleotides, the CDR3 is TGCGCCAGCAGCCAAGTTAGGACAGCCCCCTACGAGCAGTACTTC. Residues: CASSQVRTAPYEQYF.

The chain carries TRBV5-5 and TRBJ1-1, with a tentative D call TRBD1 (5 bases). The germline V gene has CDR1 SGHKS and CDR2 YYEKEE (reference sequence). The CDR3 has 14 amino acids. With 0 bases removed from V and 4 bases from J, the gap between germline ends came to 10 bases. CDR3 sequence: CASSLALGGTEAFF. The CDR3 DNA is TGTGCCAGCAGCTTGGCCTTGGGGGGCACTGAAGCTTTCTTT.